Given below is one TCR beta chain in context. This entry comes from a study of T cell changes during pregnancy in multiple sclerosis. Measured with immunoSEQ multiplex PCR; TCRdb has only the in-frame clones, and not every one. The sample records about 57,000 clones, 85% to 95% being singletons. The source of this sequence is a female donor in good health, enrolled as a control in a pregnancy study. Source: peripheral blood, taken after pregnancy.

This chain's CDR3 is CASSIIPGDYYYNEQFF. The CDR3 DNA reads TGTGCCAGTAGTATAATCCCAGGAGACTATTATTACAATGAGCAGTTCTTC. J is TRBJ2-1 and V is TRBV19; D perhaps matches TRBD2 (5 bases). With 2 bases removed from V and 4 bases from J, the gap between germline ends came to 18 bases. There are 17 residues in the CDR3. Germline V gives CDR1 LNHDA, CDR2 SQIVND (reference sequence).